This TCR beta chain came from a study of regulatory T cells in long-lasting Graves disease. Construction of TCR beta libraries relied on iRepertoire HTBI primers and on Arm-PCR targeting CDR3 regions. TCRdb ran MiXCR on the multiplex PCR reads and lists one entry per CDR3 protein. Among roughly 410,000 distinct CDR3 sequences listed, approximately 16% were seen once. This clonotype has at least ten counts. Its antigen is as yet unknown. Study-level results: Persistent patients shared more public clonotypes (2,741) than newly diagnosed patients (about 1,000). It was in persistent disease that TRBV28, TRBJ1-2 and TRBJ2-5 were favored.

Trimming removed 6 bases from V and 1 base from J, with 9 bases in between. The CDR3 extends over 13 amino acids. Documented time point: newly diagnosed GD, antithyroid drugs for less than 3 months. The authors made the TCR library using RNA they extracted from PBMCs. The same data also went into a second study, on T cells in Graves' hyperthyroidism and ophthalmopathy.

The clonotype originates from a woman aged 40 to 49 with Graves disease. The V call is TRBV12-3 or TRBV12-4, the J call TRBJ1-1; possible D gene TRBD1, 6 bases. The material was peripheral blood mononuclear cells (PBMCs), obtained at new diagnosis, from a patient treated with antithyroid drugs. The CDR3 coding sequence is TGTGCCAGCAGCTTGGGACAGAACACTGAAGCTTTCTTT. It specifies CASSLGQNTEAFF.